Below are 24 T cell receptor beta chains sequenced from a single sample in a study of cytomegalovirus exposure and HLA in healthy donors. PCR used 60 Vbeta primers and 13 Jbeta primers. Generated by immunoSEQ multiplex PCR, the TCRdb table keeps only in-frame clones and is missing some. The sample holds about 85,000 clones, 80% seen once. Source material: PBMCs. The receptors originated from a man aged 50-60 years in good health and CMV-seropositive.

The chain couples TRBV10-3 to TRBJ2-3; 9 bases align to TRBD2. This CDR3 is 14 amino acids long. Looked up from germline, CDR1 is ENHRY and CDR2 is SYGVKD. V was pared by 6 bases and J by 4 bases, with 5 bases of the junction left unmatched. The CDR3 DNA reads TGTGCCATCAGCCTCCAGCGGGAGGCAGATACGCAGTATTTT. This translates into CAISLQREADTQYF.

This clone was seen only once. The J gene is TRBJ2-2, the V gene TRBV4-2; D uncertain. The CDR3 spans 13 residues. Looked up from germline, CDR1 is LGHNA and CDR2 is YNFKEQ. Trimming removed 4 bases at V and 4 bases at J, with 7 bases between. CDR3 protein: CASSLGVTGELFF. CDR3 DNA: TGTGCCAGCAGCCTTGGAGTCACCGGGGAGCTGTTTTTT.

The chain joins TRBV10-1 to TRBJ1-1; D is ambiguous. The CDR3 is 14 residues long. In germline, CDR1 is WNHNN, CDR2 SYGVQD (reference sequence). Trimming took off 2 bases at V and 0 bases at J, with 7 bases between the two ends. The chain's CDR3 is CASSEQAMNTEAFF. CDR3 bases: TGCGCCAGCAGTGAGCAGGCGATGAACACTGAAGCTTTCTTT.

The chain joins TRBV30 to TRBJ1-1; weak D call: TRBD1 (5 bases). Germline V lookup: CDR1 GTSNPN, CDR2 SVGIG (reference sequence). The CDR3 is 13 residues long. The germline V and J ends were trimmed by 3 bases and 0 bases, with 8 bases remaining between them. CDR3 coding DNA: TGTGCCTGGAGAGAACAGGTGAACACTGAAGCTTTCTTT. This translates into CAWREQVNTEAFF.

V and J are TRBV4-1 and TRBJ2-3, with 10 bases lining up with TRBD2. Losses at the gene ends were 2 bases for V and 0 bases for J; bases not matched to a gene: 2. Germline V gene sequence: CDR1 MGHRA, CDR2 YSYEKL. This CDR3 contains 16 residues. CDR3 protein: CASSQRAGGSTDTQYF. The DNA for the CDR3 is TGCGCCAGCAGCCAAAGAGCGGGAGGGAGCACAGATACGCAGTATTTT.

The table lists this clone with a few counts. This chain uses TRBV7-9 with TRBJ2-7, with a weak D call TRBD2 (7 bases). The ends were cut back, 5 bases at V and 4 bases at J, with 15 bases in the middle. Per the germline V gene, CDR1 is SEHNR and CDR2 is FQNEAQ (reference sequence). This CDR3 region has 14 residues. CDR3 sequence (DNA): TGTGCCAGCAGCCAAACAAGGGGGGGTTACGAGCAGTACTTC. This sequence encodes CASSQTRGGYEQYF.

The chain is built from TRBV7-2 and TRBJ1-1; 7 bases are shared with TRBD1. Germline V lookup: CDR1 SGHTA, CDR2 FQGNSA. The CDR3 is 14 amino acids. The trim removed 0 bases at V and 4 bases at J, leaving 2 bases unmatched. The CDR3 DNA reads as TGTGCCAGCAGCTTAGCCCGACAGGGCACTGAAGCTTTCTTT. Translation: CASSLARQGTEAFF.

V and J are TRBV5-1 and TRBJ2-5, with 12 bases aligning to TRBD2. Unmatched junction bases numbered 4, after V lost 6 bases and J lost 4 bases. CDR1 is SGHRS and CDR2 is YFSETQ in the germline V gene. The CDR3 length is 14 residues. CDR3 coding DNA: TGCGCCAGCAACCCGGGACTAGCGGGAGAGACCCAGTACTTC. This translates into CASNPGLAGETQYF.

This rearrangement joins TRBV6-1 to TRBJ1-5; D remains unclear. The CDR3 has 14 amino acids. V was shortened by 8 bases and J by 2 bases, with 13 bases between the two germline ends. Germline V gene data show CDR1 as MNHNS and CDR2 as SASEGT. The CDR3 nucleotides read TGTGCCAGCCGTTTGAGGCATGGCAATCAGCCCCAGCATTTT. It codes for CASRLRHGNQPQHF.

The CDR3 DNA is TGTGCCAGCTCACCAGAAAGACTAGCGGGAGATCCGTACTTC. Translation gives CASSPERLAGDPYF. This chain connects TRBV18 to TRBJ2-7; TRBD2 aligns across 12 bases. This CDR3 is 14 amino acids long. Germline-derived CDR1 and CDR2 are KGHSH and LQKENI. Losses at the gene ends were 2 bases for V and 12 bases for J; bases not matched to a gene: 8.

The V call is TRBV11-2, the J call TRBJ2-7; 11 bases fit TRBD2. Germline-derived CDR1 and CDR2 are SGHAT and FQNNGV. The junction had 7 bases not matched to a gene; V was cut back by 5 bases and J by 4 bases. The CDR3 has 15 residues. The chain's CDR3 is CASSRIAGGPYEQYF. CDR3 sequence (DNA): TGTGCCAGCAGCCGCATAGCGGGAGGGCCATACGAGCAGTACTTC. Looking up the rest from reference TRBV11-2 and TRBJ2-7 gives the full variable domain: EAGVAQSPRYKIIEKRQSVAFWCNPISGHATLYWYQQILGQGPKLLIQFQNNGVVDDSQLPKDRFSAERLKGVDSTLKIQPAKLEDSAVYLCASSRIAGGPYEQYFGPGTRLTVT.

This clone was seen more than once but under ten times. For the CDR3, the DNA is TGTGCCAGCAGCTCCCGCCAAGAGGTCTCTGAAGCTTTCTTT. Its translation is CASSSRQEVSEAFF. The chain couples TRBV7-9 to TRBJ1-1, with no clear D. The CDR3 has 14 residues. Germline assignment: CDR1 SEHNR and CDR2 FQNEAQ (reference sequence). Trimming took off 4 bases at V and 6 bases at J, with 15 bases between the two ends.

The chain is built from TRBV23-1 and TRBJ1-1; maybe TRBD1 (5 bases). TRBV23-1 is given ORF status, its function remaining uncertain. This CDR3 spans 13 amino acids. The V and J ends lost 5 bases and 5 bases respectively, with 12 bases between them. CDR3 in amino acids: CASSVKGRTEAFF. CDR3 coding DNA: TGCGCCAGCAGTGTGAAGGGGCGGACTGAAGCTTTCTTT.

This chain links TRBV19 with TRBJ1-3; 7 bases are a match to TRBD1. This CDR3 has 16 residues. Per the germline V gene, CDR1 is LNHDA and CDR2 is SQIVND (reference sequence). J lost 5 bases, V lost 8 bases, and 15 bases had no gene match. The CDR3 coding sequence is TGTGCCAGTCTCGATTCGAGGGGGCCGAGGAGAAACACCATATATTTT. Protein: CASLDSRGPRRNTIYF.

The chain couples TRBV9 to TRBJ2-3, with D hard to call. V lost 0 bases and J 0 bases, leaving 5 bases between the germline ends. CDR1 SGDLS and CDR2 YYNGEE come from the germline V gene. The CDR3 covers 14 residues. This CDR3 is CASSVDSSTDTQYF. CDR3 bases: TGTGCCAGCAGCGTAGACAGCAGCACAGATACGCAGTATTTT.

This clone was counted only a few times. The chain uses TRBV19 and TRBJ2-1, with TRBD2 as a possible D gene (7 bases). The germline V and J ends were trimmed by 5 bases and 9 bases, with 17 bases remaining between them. The CDR3 extends over 14 amino acids. Germline CDR1 and CDR2: LNHDA and SQIVND (reference sequence). CDR3: CASSPLGGGGEQFF. CDR3 DNA: TGTGCCAGTAGTCCCTTGGGCGGGGGCGGTGAGCAGTTCTTC. Full variable domain (remainder filled in from reference TRBV19 and TRBJ2-1): DGGITQSPKYLFRKEGQNVTLSCEQNLNHDAMYWYRQDPGQGLRLIYYSQIVNDFQKGDIAEGYSVSREKKESFPLTVTSAQKNPTAFYLCASSPLGGGGEQFFGPGTRLTVL.

This clone is a singleton in its sample. This chain uses TRBV11-3 with TRBJ2-3; TRBD2 matches 16 bases. In germline, CDR1 is SGHNT, CDR2 YENEEA. The CDR3 is made up of 17 amino acids. J lost 4 bases, V lost 5 bases, and 6 bases had no gene match. CDR3 sequence: CASSRGLAGGYPDTQYF. The CDR3 DNA reads as TGTGCCAGCAGCCGGGGACTAGCGGGAGGGTATCCAGATACGCAGTATTTT.

This chain links TRBV4-1 with TRBJ2-1; 8 bases align to TRBD2. The CDR3 is 17 amino acids. The V gene end was trimmed by 0 bases and the J gene end by 7 bases; junction bases not matched to a gene: 11. Germline CDR1 is MGHRA and CDR2 is YSYEKL. The CDR3 DNA reads as TGCGCCAGCAGCCAAGAGAGGAGCGGGAGAATGGGGAATGAGCAGTTCTTC. Translation: CASSQERSGRMGNEQFF.

The chain carries TRBV7-2 and TRBJ1-5; maybe TRBD1 (6 bases). The CDR3 is made up of 14 amino acids. V dropped 3 bases and J dropped 6 bases, with 12 bases sitting between them. Per germline, CDR1 SGHTA and CDR2 FQGNSA. DNA of the CDR3: TGTGCCAGCAGCTTGAGGACGGACAGTCAGCCCCAGCATTTT. Its translation: CASSLRTDSQPQHF.

This chain uses TRBV6-1 with TRBJ2-1; 13 bases agree with TRBD2. The ends lost 4 bases at V and 0 bases at J; junction bases unmatched: 0. The CDR3 length is 16 residues. Germline V gene sequence: CDR1 MNHNS, CDR2 SASEGT. For the CDR3, the DNA is TGTGCCAGCAGTGGGACTAGCGGGAGCTCCTACAATGAGCAGTTCTTC. Residues: CASSGTSGSSYNEQFF.

V is TRBV5-1 and J is TRBJ2-1; maybe TRBD2 (6 bases). There are 16 residues in the CDR3. The germline V and J ends were trimmed by 2 bases and 0 bases, with 12 bases remaining between them. Per germline, CDR1 SGHRS and CDR2 YFSETQ. As DNA, the CDR3 is TGCGCCAGCAGCTTTGGGCGGGGTAGCTCCTACAATGAGCAGTTCTTC. Translation gives CASSFGRGSSYNEQFF.

The gene calls are TRBV7-6 and TRBJ1-2, with no clear D. The CDR3 consists of 12 residues. CDR1 and CDR2 (germline): SGHVS, FNYEAQ. V shed 5 bases and J shed 6 bases, with 10 bases lying between them. DNA of the CDR3: TGTGCCAGCAGCACCAACGGGGATGGCTACACCTTC. Translated, it gives CASSTNGDGYTF. The whole variable domain, remainder taken from reference TRBV7-6 and TRBJ1-2, is GAGVSQSPRYKVTKRGQDVALRCDPISGHVSLYWYRQALGQGPEFLTYFNYEAQQDKSGLPNDRFSAERPEGSISTLTIQRTEQRDSAMYRCASSTNGDGYTFGSGTRLTVV.

V and J are TRBV11-3 and TRBJ2-4; the match to TRBD1 covers 7 bases. Germline V gives CDR1 SGHNT, CDR2 YENEEA. V dropped 1 base and J dropped 12; count of bases not matched to a gene: 9. The CDR3 length is 14 residues. This chain's CDR3 is CASSLGQGVDSQYF. Here the CDR3 DNA reads TGTGCCAGCAGCTTAGGGCAGGGGGTGGACAGTCAGTACTTC. Combining the CDR3 with reference TRBV11-3 and TRBJ2-4 gives the whole variable domain EAGVVQSPRYKIIEKKQPVAFWCNPISGHNTLYWYLQNLGQGPELLIRYENEEAVDDSQLPKDRFSAERLKGVDSTLKIQPAELGDSAVYLCASSLGQGVDSQYFGAGTRLSVL.

The J gene is TRBJ2-1, the V gene TRBV7-9, with D tentatively TRBD1 (5 bases). The CDR3 consists of 11 residues. Germline V gene sequence: CDR1 SEHNR, CDR2 FQNEAQ (reference sequence). V lost 11 bases, J lost 7 bases, and 12 bases lay in between. The CDR3 is CASTTGNEQFF. The CDR3 DNA follows: TGTGCCTCTACAACAGGTAATGAGCAGTTCTTC.